This is a list of T cell receptor beta chains from one sample in a study of vaccination effects on CD4 cells after COVID-19. Profiling relied on immunoSEQ multiplex PCR, and the TCRdb table lists in-frame clones only, not all of them. Here the sample spans about 59,000 clones, approximately 78% being singletons. Their antigens remain unidentified. The sample was CD4+ T cells from PBMCs cultured with HCoV-OC43 spike peptides, taken after COVID-19 vaccination. The receptor source for this set is a human donor who received a COVID-19 vaccine. Each CDR3 is given with its conserved first and last residue. D genes are given only for firm matches. Size tells how often a clone was seen (once, few, many) or the class of an expanded clone, and some rows leave it out.

v_gene,abundance,d_gene,j_gene,CDR3aa,CDR3nt
TRBV7-2,.,.,TRBJ2-4,CASSVYGQKNIQYF,TGTGCCAGCAGCGTGTACGGACAAAAAAACATTCAGTACTTC
TRBV6-1,.,.,TRBJ1-1,CASSEDRVGTAEAFF,TGTGCCAGCAGTGAAGATCGGGTAGGGACCGCTGAAGCTTTCTTT
TRBV5-1,.,.,TRBJ1-6,CASSSGTVDRSPLHF,TGCGCCAGCAGCTCCGGGACGGTAGATCGGTCACCCCTCCACTTT
TRBV30,.,.,TRBJ1-1,CAWSILGRGNTEAFF,TGTGCCTGGAGTATCCTGGGAAGAGGGAACACTGAAGCTTTCTTT
TRBV24-1,.,TRBD1,TRBJ2-3,CATSDNDRGHTDTQYF,TGTGCCACCAGTGACAATGACAGGGGGCATACAGATACGCAGTATTTT
TRBV28,.,.,TRBJ1-2,CASRDDRRHTF,TGTGCCAGCAGGGACGACAGGCGTCACACCTTC
TRBV3-1/TRBV3-2,.,.,TRBJ2-5,CASSQEDRYQETQYF,TGTGCCAGCAGCCAAGAGGATAGATACCAAGAGACCCAGTACTTC
TRBV29-1,.,.,TRBJ1-5,CSVDRGSNQPQHF,TGCAGCGTTGACCGGGGTAGCAATCAGCCCCAGCATTTT
TRBV4-1,.,TRBD1,TRBJ2-5,CASSQQGAEETQYF,TGCGCCAGCAGCCAACAGGGGGCAGAGGAGACCCAGTACTTC
TRBV25-1,.,TRBD1,TRBJ1-2,CASTHRDRDYGYTF,TGTGCCAGCACACACCGGGACAGAGACTATGGCTACACCTTC
TRBV12-3/TRBV12-4,.,.,TRBJ2-1,CASRRDSNEQFF,TGTGCCAGCAGGCGGGACTCCAATGAGCAGTTCTTC
TRBV28,.,.,TRBJ1-3,CASSLLRLQGGSGNTIYF,TGTGCCAGCAGTTTATTGAGGTTACAGGGCGGTTCTGGAAACACCATATATTTT
TRBV2,.,TRBD1,TRBJ1-1,CASSEVDRGRVTEAFF,TGTGCCAGCAGTGAGGTGGACAGGGGGCGGGTCACTGAAGCTTTCTTT
TRBV2,.,.,TRBJ2-5,CASKVQSGSQYF,TGTGCCAGCAAGGTCCAGTCGGGGTCCCAGTACTTC
TRBV29-1,once,.,TRBJ2-5,CSVGQQETQYF,TGCAGCGTTGGACAGCAAGAGACCCAGTACTTC
TRBV9,.,TRBD2,TRBJ2-3,CASSAATSGGPSTDTQYF,TGTGCCAGCAGCGCCGCGACTAGCGGGGGCCCAAGCACAGATACGCAGTATTTT
TRBV24-1,.,.,TRBJ2-5,CATRQGGRETQYF,TGTGCCACCCGCCAGGGGGGGCGAGAGACCCAGTACTTC
TRBV4-3,.,TRBD1,TRBJ1-2,CASSQDWRQGDYGYTF,TGCGCCAGCAGCCAAGACTGGAGACAGGGTGACTATGGCTACACCTTC
TRBV5-1,.,.,TRBJ2-3,CASSFSGLLGSTDTQYF,TGCGCCAGCAGCTTTTCAGGCCTACTAGGTTCCACAGATACGCAGTATTTT
TRBV7-6,.,TRBD1,TRBJ2-5,CASSLGQGNWETQYF,TGTGCCAGCAGCTTAGGACAGGGTAATTGGGAGACCCAGTACTTC
TRBV10-3,.,TRBD1,TRBJ2-1,CATREGQGLSYNEQFF,TGTGCCACCCGGGAAGGACAGGGGCTTTCCTACAATGAGCAGTTCTTC
TRBV29-1,.,.,TRBJ2-2,CSVTLKNTGELFF,TGCAGCGTTACCCTCAAAAACACCGGGGAGCTGTTTTTT
TRBV5-1,.,.,TRBJ2-5,CASSLLSVETQYF,TGCGCCAGCAGCTTATTATCGGTAGAGACCCAGTACTTC
TRBV7-9,.,TRBD1,TRBJ1-1,CASSLQGGQIEAFF,TGTGCCAGCAGCTTACAGGGGGGGCAAATTGAAGCTTTCTTT
TRBV3-1/TRBV3-2,.,.,TRBJ1-2,CASSAQGSYTF,TGTGCCAGCAGCGCTCAGGGAAGCTACACCTTC
TRBV18,.,.,TRBJ1-6,CASSPRRTHSPLHF,TGTGCCAGCTCACCGAGGCGCACCCATTCACCCCTCCACTTT
TRBV4-2,few,TRBD2,TRBJ2-3,CASGQRGGTDTQYF,TGTGCCAGCGGGCAGCGGGGGGGCACAGATACGCAGTATTTT
TRBV2,.,.,TRBJ2-5,CASSEHGVRETQYF,TGTGCCAGCAGTGAACATGGGGTTCGAGAGACCCAGTACTTC
TRBV5-5,once,.,TRBJ1-2,CASSLVPGHGYTF,TGTGCCAGCAGCTTGGTACCAGGGCATGGCTACACCTTC
TRBV5-6,.,.,TRBJ1-2,CASSSRRNDYGYTF,TGTGCCAGCAGCTCCCGCAGGAACGACTATGGCTACACCTTC
TRBV19,.,.,TRBJ1-3,CASSRQGYTIYF,TGTGCCAGTAGCCGGCAGGGGTACACCATATATTTT
TRBV7-8,.,.,TRBJ1-3,CASSLNQGRNTIYF,TGTGCCAGCAGCTTAAACCAGGGAAGAAACACCATATATTTT
TRBV6-4,.,.,TRBJ2-4,CASSPQDTKNIQYF,TGTGCCAGCAGCCCACAGGATACCAAAAACATTCAGTACTTC
TRBV6-5,.,TRBD1,TRBJ1-3,CASRGQGGFGNTIYF,TGTGCCAGCAGGGGACAGGGAGGGTTTGGAAACACCATATATTTT
TRBV18,.,.,TRBJ2-5,CASSPPTSGGGETQYF,TGTGCCAGCTCACCACCGACGAGCGGAGGCGGGGAGACCCAGTACTTC